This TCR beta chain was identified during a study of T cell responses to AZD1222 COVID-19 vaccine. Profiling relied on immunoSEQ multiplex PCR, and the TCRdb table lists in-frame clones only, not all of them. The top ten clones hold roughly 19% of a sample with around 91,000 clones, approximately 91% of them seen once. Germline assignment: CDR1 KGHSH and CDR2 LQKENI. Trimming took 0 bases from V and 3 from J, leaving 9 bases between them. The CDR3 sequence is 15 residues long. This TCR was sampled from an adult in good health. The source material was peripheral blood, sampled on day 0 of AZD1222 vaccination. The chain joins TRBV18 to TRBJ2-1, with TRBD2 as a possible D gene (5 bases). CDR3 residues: CASSPPSSSYNEQFF. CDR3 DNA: TGTGCCAGCTCACCACCGTCTAGCAGCTACAATGAGCAGTTCTTC.